This TCR beta chain derives from a study of tumor-infiltrating lymphocytes in primary liver carcinoma. Study-wide background: Recorded tumor stage was T1-T3 N0M0, with diameters of 4.2 to 10 cm.

Unsorted whole blood supplied the blood RNA, and germline DNA was isolated too. Germline CDR1 SGDLS, CDR2 YYNGEE. This CDR3 contains 15 residues. Starting from 500 ng of total RNA, TCR beta cDNA was produced with a primer in the constant region. Three nested multiplex PCR rounds, a slightly modified ARM-PCR, produced the libraries for TCR beta. In the first two PCR rounds, TRBV1-TRBV30 forward primers were paired with a C-beta reverse primer, and each round lasted about 10 cycles. TCRdb re-derived calls from the multiplex PCR reads in MiXCR, one entry per CDR3 protein. The repertoire holds hundreds of thousands of distinct CDR3 sequences, around three fifths seen once, with about a sixth in the top ten. A note on this clonotype: At one of its ends the junction is not consistent with the germline gene, which may arise from a read error.

Sequencing was done on a sample of peripheral blood. This TCR was recovered from a woman aged 30 to 39 with primary liver carcinoma and hepatitis B virus infection. The chain combines TRBV9 with TRBJ2-5, with D tentatively TRBD2 (5 bases). CDR3 DNA sequence: TGCGCCAGCAGCGAGGGTTGGGCGACTCCGGAGACCCAGCACTTC. It specifies CASSEGWATPETQHF.